These 8 T cell receptor beta chains came from one sample sequenced in a study of blood T cell repertoires in COVID-19. Repertoires were generated with immunoSEQ multiplex PCR, while TCRdb's copy carries only in-frame clones and drops some. The data hold approximately 300,000 clones, with roughly nine tenths observed a single time. Sample: PBMCs or T cells enriched from blood (not recorded which). All receptors come from a woman aged 25 to 39 who had recovered from COVID-19.

V gene TRBV18 combines with J gene TRBJ1-2; D is uncertain. This CDR3 has 14 residues. Germline-derived CDR1 and CDR2 are KGHSH and LQKENI. V shed 3 bases and J shed 2 bases, with 10 bases lying between them. CDR3 region: CASSPPTDNYGYTF. For the CDR3, the DNA is TGTGCCAGCTCACCCCCTACAGACAACTATGGCTACACCTTC. Using reference TRBV18 and TRBJ1-2 for the parts outside the CDR3, the full variable domain is NAGVMQNPRHLVRRRGQEARLRCSPMKGHSHVYWYRQLPEEGLKFMVYLQKENIIDESGMPKERFSAEFPKEGPSILRIQQVVRGDSAAYFCASSPPTDNYGYTFGSGTRLTVV.

This clone turned up a few times. The chain employs TRBV24-1 and TRBJ2-1; TRBD2 is a possible D gene (6 bases). This CDR3 has 15 amino acids. V shed 0 bases and J shed 8 bases, with 13 bases lying between them. Germline V gene data show CDR1 as KGHDR and CDR2 as SFDVKD. The CDR3 loop is CATSDLNGRSDEQFF. CDR3 DNA sequence: TGTGCCACCAGTGATTTGAACGGGAGAAGCGATGAGCAGTTCTTC.

The V call is TRBV15, the J call TRBJ1-3, with TRBD1 matching over 9 bases. The CDR3 is made up of 16 amino acids. V trimming: 5 bases; J trimming: 2 bases; junction bases outside the gene matches: 7. Germline values: CDR1 LNHNV, CDR2 YYDKDF (reference sequence). The CDR3 DNA reads as TGTGCCACCAGCGCTAACAGGGGGCGGACTGGAAACACCATATATTTT. As protein: CATSANRGRTGNTIYF.

This chain connects TRBV28 to TRBJ2-7; D uncertain. In germline, CDR1 is MDHEN, CDR2 SYDVKM. The CDR3 is 13 amino acids. Trimming removed 6 bases from V and 3 bases from J, with 12 bases in between. The CDR3 bases are TGTGCCAGCAGCCCTCCGGTTTTCTACGAGCAGTACTTC. This translates into CASSPPVFYEQYF.

V gene TRBV5-4 combines with J gene TRBJ2-3; TRBD2 is a possible D gene (6 bases). Germline CDR1 reads SGHNT; CDR2 reads YYREEE (reference sequence). This CDR3 is 14 amino acids long. Trimming took off 4 bases at V and 2 bases at J, with 11 bases between the two ends. Here the CDR3 reads CASSRDSSTDTQYF. In nucleotides, the CDR3 is TGTGCCAGCAGCCGGGACTCTTCCACAGATACGCAGTATTTT.

The rearrangement links TRBV6-6 to TRBJ1-6; D gene ambiguous. Trimming cost V 5 bases and J 7 bases, with 18 bases left between them. Germline V gene sequence: CDR1 MNHNY, CDR2 SVGAGI (reference sequence). CDR3 length: 16 residues. This chain's CDR3 is CASSPLPWERNSPLHF. The CDR3 nucleotides are TGTGCCAGCAGTCCCCTCCCCTGGGAGAGAAATTCACCCCTCCACTTT.

The chain links TRBV7-9 to TRBJ1-4; 7 nucleotides align to TRBD1. V lost 5 bases, J lost 1 base, and 4 bases stayed unmatched. Germline CDR1 SEHNR, CDR2 FQNEAQ (reference sequence). The CDR3 totals 15 residues. Here the CDR3 DNA reads TGTGCCAGCAGCCCAAGGGGGCGAACTAATGAAAAACTGTTTTTT. This encodes CASSPRGRTNEKLFF.

The chain joins TRBV7-9 to TRBJ2-3, with D possibly matching TRBD2 (6 bases). V lost 0 bases and J lost 0, with 19 bases in between. Germline CDR1 reads SEHNR; CDR2 reads FQNEAQ (reference sequence). The CDR3 covers 19 residues. CDR3 loop: CASSLAALVRGMSTDTQYF. CDR3 bases: TGTGCCAGCAGCTTAGCGGCTTTGGTTCGGGGGATGAGCACAGATACGCAGTATTTT.